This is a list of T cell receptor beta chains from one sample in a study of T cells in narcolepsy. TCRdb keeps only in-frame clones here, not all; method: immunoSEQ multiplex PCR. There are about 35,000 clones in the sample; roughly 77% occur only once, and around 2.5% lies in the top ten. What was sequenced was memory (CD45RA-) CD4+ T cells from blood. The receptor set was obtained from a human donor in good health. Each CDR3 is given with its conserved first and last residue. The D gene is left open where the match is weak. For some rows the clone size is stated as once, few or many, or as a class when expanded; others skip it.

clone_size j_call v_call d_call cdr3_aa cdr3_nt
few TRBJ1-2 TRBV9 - CASSVNRDGYTF TGTGCCAGCAGCGTAAATCGGGATGGCTACACCTTC
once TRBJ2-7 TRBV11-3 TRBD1 CASTRTGLGYEQYF TGTGCCAGCACGCGGACAGGATTAGGTTACGAGCAGTACTTC
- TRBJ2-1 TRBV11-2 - CASSLGDNEQFF TGTGCCAGCAGCTTAGGGGACAATGAGCAGTTCTTC
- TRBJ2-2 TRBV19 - CASRSERERYTGELFF TGTGCCAGCCGGAGCGAGAGGGAACGGTACACCGGGGAGCTGTTTTTT
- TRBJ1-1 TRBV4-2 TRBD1 CASSQEGQGAGNTEAFF TGTGCCAGCAGCCAAGAGGGACAGGGGGCCGGGAACACTGAAGCTTTCTTT
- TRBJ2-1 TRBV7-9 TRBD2 CASSSPAGGYNEQFF TGTGCCAGCAGCTCACCAGCGGGAGGGTACAATGAGCAGTTCTTC
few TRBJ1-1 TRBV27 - CASSLEAGKTEAFF TGTGCCAGCAGTTTAGAGGCAGGGAAGACTGAAGCTTTCTTT
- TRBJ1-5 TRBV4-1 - CASSQERGGSEYSNQPQHF TGCGCCAGCAGCCAAGAAAGGGGCGGCAGTGAATATAGCAATCAGCCCCAGCATTTT
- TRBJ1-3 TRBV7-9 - CASSLGPPGNTIYF TGTGCCAGCAGCTTAGGGCCCCCGGGAAACACCATATATTTT
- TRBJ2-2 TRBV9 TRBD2 CASSASGANTGELFF TGTGCCAGCAGCGCAAGCGGGGCTAACACCGGGGAGCTGTTTTTT
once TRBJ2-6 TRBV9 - CASSVGSGAGANVLTF TGTGCCAGCAGCGTAGGTTCGGGTGCTGGGGCCAACGTCCTGACTTTC
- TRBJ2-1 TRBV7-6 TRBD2 CASSLYGTSGYNEQFF TGTGCCAGCAGCTTATATGGGACTAGCGGGTACAATGAGCAGTTCTTC
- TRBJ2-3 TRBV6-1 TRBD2 CASSESVGGSSRDTQYF TGTGCCAGCAGTGAAAGTGTTGGCGGGAGCTCTAGAGATACGCAGTATTTT
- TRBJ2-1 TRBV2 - CASAGFNEQFF TGTGCCAGCGCGGGATTTAATGAGCAGTTCTTC
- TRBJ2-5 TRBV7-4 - CASSFRGGETQYF TGTGCCAGCAGCTTCAGGGGCGGAGAGACCCAGTACTTC
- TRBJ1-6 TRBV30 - CAWSVLTENSPLHF TGTGCCTGGAGTGTACTGACGGAGAATTCACCCCTCCACTTT
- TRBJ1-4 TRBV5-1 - CASSYGGAATNEKLFF TGCGCCAGCAGCTACGGGGGGGCTGCAACTAATGAAAAACTGTTTTTT
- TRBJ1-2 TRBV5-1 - CASSFSTGAGFDGYTF TGCGCCAGCAGCTTTTCCACGGGGGCAGGGTTCGATGGCTACACCTTC
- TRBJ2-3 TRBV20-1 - CSARDRDTQYF TGCAGTGCTAGAGACAGAGATACGCAGTATTTT
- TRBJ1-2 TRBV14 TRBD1 CASSQGQNYGYTF TGTGCCAGCAGCCAGGGACAGAACTATGGCTACACCTTC
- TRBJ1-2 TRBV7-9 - CASSLGRGDYGYTF TGTGCCAGCAGCTTAGGGAGGGGGGACTACGGCTACACCTTC
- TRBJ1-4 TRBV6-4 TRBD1 CASSDTTRDREGQKLFF TGTGCCAGCAGTGACACTACCAGGGACAGGGAGGGGCAAAAACTGTTTTTT
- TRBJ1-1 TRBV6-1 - CASSKTFDTEAFF TGTGCCAGCAGTAAAACCTTTGACACTGAAGCTTTCTTT
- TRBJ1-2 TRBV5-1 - CASGQELGGGYTF TGCGCCAGCGGCCAGGAGTTGGGGGGTGGCTACACCTTC
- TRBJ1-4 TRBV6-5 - CASRNRARTEKLFF TGTGCCAGCAGAAACAGGGCGAGGACTGAAAAACTGTTTTTT
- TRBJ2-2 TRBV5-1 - CASSPFLGTVTRETGELFF TGCGCCAGCAGCCCTTTTCTAGGGACGGTAACGAGAGAGACCGGGGAGCTGTTTTTT
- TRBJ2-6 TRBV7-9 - CASSSDSGANVLTF TGTGCCAGCAGCTCCGACTCTGGGGCCAACGTCCTGACTTTC
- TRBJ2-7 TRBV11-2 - CASSLGGRTTSYEQYF TGTGCCAGCAGCTTAGGGGGGAGGACTACCAGCTACGAGCAGTACTTC
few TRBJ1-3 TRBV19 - CASRDRSSNDGNTIYF TGTGCCAGTAGGGACCGATCTTCCAACGACGGAAACACCATATATTTT
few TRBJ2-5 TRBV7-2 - CASSFNRAKTQYF TGTGCCAGCAGCTTTAACAGGGCCAAGACCCAGTACTTC
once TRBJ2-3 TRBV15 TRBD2 CATSRDSGTRGDTQYF TGTGCCACCAGCAGAGATAGTGGGACTAGGGGAGATACGCAGTATTTT
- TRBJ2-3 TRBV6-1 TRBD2 CASSEAWRGAGDTQYF TGTGCCAGCAGTGAAGCCTGGCGGGGGGCGGGAGATACGCAGTATTTT
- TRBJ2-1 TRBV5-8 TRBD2 CASSPLTTSGGQYNEQFF TGTGCCAGCAGCCCATTAACGACTAGCGGGGGGCAATACAATGAGCAGTTCTTC
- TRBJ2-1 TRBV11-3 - CASSSQRVSYNEQFF TGTGCCAGCAGCTCCCAGCGGGTCTCCTACAATGAGCAGTTCTTC
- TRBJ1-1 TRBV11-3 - CASSRRGQDTEAFF TGTGCCAGCAGTCGAAGGGGCCAGGACACTGAAGCTTTCTTT
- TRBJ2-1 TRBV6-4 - CASSDSVRVGNEQFF TGTGCCAGCAGTGACTCGGTCAGAGTGGGGAATGAGCAGTTCTTC
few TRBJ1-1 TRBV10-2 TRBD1 CASRGGTANTEAFF TGCGCCAGCCGCGGGGGGACAGCGAACACTGAAGCTTTCTTT
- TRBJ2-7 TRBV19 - CASSIHRGEQYF TGTGCCAGTAGTATTCACCGGGGCGAGCAGTACTTC
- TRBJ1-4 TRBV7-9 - CASSLADMPGQDEKLFF TGTGCCAGCAGCTTAGCGGACATGCCGGGACAAGATGAAAAACTGTTTTTT
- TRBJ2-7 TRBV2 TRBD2 CASSDLASGNYEQYF TGTGCCAGCAGTGATTTGGCTAGCGGAAACTACGAGCAGTACTTC